The clone carrying this TCR beta chain has just a few counts. Its antigen is as yet unknown. The data originate from a study of T cells after yellow fever vaccination. Findings and limits, study-wide: Abundant bulk-derived clonotypes could contaminate FACS-sorted repertoires.

Researchers made TCR cDNA using 5'RACE template switching, and this step added a universal primer site and UMIs. One entry per CDR3 protein, called by TCRdb with MiXCR from the 5' RACE reads. The top ten hold around 0.9% of the sample, which has under 250,000 distinct CDR3 sequences, 6.9% seen once. CDR1 and CDR2 from the germline V gene are KGHDR and SFDVKD. The CDR3 has 15 residues. V lost 3 bases, J lost 4 bases, and 12 bases lay in between. V gene TRBV24-1 combines with J gene TRBJ2-4, with D perhaps matching TRBD2 (5 bases). The TCR sequence derives from a man aged 25-40 years who received the YFV17D yellow fever vaccine. The source material was CD4+ T cells sorted from PBMCs, sampled 15 days after the yellow fever booster vaccination. The CDR3 DNA sequence: TGTGCCACCAGTGATGGGCCGGGAAGGAAAAACATTCAGTACTTC. Translating it yields CATSDGPGRKNIQYF.